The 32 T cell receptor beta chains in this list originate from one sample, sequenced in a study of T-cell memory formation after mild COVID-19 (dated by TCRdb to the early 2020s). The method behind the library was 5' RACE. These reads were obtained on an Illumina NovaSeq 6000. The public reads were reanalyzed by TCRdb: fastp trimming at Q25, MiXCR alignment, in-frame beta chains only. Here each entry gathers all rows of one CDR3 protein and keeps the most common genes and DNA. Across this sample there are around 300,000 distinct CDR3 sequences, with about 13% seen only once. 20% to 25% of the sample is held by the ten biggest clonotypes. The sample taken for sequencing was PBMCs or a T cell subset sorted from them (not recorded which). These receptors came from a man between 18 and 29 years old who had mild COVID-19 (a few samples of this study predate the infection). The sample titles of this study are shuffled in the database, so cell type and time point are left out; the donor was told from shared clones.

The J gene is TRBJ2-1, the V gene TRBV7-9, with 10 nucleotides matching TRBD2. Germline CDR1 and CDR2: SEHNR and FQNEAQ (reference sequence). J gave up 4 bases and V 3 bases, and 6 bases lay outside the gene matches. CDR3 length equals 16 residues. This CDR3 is CASSFIGLAAYNEQFF. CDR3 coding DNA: TGTGCCAGCAGCTTCATAGGACTAGCGGCATACAATGAGCAGTTCTTC.

The CDR3 here is CASSQEQDSYEQYV. CDR3 bases: TGTGCCAGCAGCCAAGAGCAGGACTCCTACGAGCAGTACGTC. The chain carries TRBV3-1 and TRBJ2-7, with D uncertain. V dropped 0 bases and J dropped 0 bases, with 6 bases sitting between them. The CDR3 runs to 14 residues. The germline V gene encodes CDR1 LGHDT and CDR2 YNNKEL (reference sequence).

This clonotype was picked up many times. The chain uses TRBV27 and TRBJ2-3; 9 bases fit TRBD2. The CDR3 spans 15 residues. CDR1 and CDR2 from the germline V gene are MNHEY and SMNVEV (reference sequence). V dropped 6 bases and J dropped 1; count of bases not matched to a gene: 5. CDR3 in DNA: TGTGCCAGCAGAAAAGCGGGGGGAGGCACAGATACGCAGTATTTT. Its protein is CASRKAGGGTDTQYF.

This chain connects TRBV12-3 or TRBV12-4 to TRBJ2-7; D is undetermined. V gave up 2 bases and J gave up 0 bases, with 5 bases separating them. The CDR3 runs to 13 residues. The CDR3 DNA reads TGTGCCAGCAGTTTATTTCCCTCCTACGAGCAGTACTTC. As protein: CASSLFPSYEQYF.

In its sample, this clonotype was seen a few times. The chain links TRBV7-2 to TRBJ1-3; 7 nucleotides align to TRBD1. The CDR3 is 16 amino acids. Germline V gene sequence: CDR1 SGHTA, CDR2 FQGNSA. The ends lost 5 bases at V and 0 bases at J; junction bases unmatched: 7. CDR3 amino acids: CASSPRTGISGNTIYF. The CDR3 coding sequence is TGTGCCAGCAGCCCCCGGACAGGAATCTCTGGAAACACCATATATTTT.

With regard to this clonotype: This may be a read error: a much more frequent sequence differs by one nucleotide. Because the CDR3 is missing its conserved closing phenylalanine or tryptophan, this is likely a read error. The CDR3 DNA sequence: TGCAGCGTCTCAGGGGCACGGGATACGCAGTATTAT. It translates to CSVSGARDTQYY. The chain couples TRBV29-1 to TRBJ2-3; tentatively, D is TRBD1 (6 bases). The CDR3 length is 12 residues. Germline V gives CDR1 SQVTM, CDR2 ANQGSEA. V was clipped by 6 bases and J by 6 bases, with 13 bases between them.

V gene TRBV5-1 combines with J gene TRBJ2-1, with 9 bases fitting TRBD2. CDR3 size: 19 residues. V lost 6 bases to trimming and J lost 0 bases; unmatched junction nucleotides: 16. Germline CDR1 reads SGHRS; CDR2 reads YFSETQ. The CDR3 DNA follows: TGCGCCAGCACCTTCCCCGGGACTAGCCTCGTTGGCTCCTACAATGAGCAGTTCTTC. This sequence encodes CASTFPGTSLVGSYNEQFF.

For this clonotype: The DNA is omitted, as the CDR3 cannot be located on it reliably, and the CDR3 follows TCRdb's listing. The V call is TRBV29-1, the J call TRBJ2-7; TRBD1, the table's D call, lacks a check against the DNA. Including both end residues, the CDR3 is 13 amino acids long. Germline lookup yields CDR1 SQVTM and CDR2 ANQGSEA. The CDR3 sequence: CSVFGPGAYEQYF.

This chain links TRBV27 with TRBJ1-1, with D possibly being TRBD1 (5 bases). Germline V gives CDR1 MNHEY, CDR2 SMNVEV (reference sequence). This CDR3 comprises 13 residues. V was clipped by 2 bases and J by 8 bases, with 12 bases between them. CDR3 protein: CASSLAWGREAFF. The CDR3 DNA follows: TGTGCCAGCAGTTTAGCTTGGGGGAGAGAAGCTTTCTTT.

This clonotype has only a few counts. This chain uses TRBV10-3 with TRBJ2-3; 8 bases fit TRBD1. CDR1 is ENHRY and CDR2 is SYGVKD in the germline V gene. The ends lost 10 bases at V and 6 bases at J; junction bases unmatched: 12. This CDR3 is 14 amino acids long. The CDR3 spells CANLTGGQRDTQYF. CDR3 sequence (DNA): TGTGCCAACCTAACAGGGGGGCAGAGGGATACGCAGTATTTT.

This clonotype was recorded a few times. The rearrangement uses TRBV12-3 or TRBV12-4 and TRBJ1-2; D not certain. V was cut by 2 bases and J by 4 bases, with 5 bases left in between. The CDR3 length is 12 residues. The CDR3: CASSLYFYGYTF. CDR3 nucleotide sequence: TGTGCCAGCAGTTTATACTTCTATGGCTACACCTTC.

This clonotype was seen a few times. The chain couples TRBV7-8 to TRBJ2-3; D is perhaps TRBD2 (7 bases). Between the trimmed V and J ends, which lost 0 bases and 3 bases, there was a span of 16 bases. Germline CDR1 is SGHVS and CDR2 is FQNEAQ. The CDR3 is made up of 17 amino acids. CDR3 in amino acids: CASSLAGWGGATDTQYF. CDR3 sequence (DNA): TGTGCCAGCAGCTTAGCTGGGTGGGGGGGCGCAACAGATACGCAGTATTTT.

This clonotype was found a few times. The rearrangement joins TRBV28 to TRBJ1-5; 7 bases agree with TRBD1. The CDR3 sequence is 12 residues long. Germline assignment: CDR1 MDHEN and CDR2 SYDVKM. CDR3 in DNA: TGTGCGGAGGGGACAGTCAATCAGCCCCAGCATTTT. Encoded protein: CAEGTVNQPQHF.

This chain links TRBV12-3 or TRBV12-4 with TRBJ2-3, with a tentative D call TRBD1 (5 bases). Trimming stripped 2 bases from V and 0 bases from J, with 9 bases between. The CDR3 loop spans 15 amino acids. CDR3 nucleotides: TGTGCCAGCAGTTTACCCAGGGAAAGCACAGATACGCAGTATTTT. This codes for CASSLPRESTDTQYF.

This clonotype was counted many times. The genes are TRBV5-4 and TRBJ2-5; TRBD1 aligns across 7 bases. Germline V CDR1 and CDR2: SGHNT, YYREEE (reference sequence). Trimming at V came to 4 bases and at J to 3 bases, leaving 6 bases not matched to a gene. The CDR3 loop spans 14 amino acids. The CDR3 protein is CASSPTGMEETQYF. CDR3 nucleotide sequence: TGTGCCAGCAGCCCGACAGGGATGGAAGAGACCCAGTACTTC.

The CDR3 DNA reads as TGTGCCAGCAGCTTGGGGACAGGAGGAAACACCATATATTTT. Encoded protein: CASSLGTGGNTIYF. The chain is built from TRBV13 and TRBJ1-3; the match to TRBD1 covers 8 bases. From germline, CDR1 is PRHDT and CDR2 FYEKMQ (reference sequence). The V segment lost 3 bases and the J segment 4 bases; nucleotides outside the gene matches: 2. The CDR3 extends over 14 amino acids.

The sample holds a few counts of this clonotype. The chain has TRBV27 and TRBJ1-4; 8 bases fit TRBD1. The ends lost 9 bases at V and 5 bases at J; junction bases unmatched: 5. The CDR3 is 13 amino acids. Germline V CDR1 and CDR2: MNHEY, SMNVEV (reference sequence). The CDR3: CASRTGINEKLFF. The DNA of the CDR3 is TGTGCCAGTCGGACAGGGATAAATGAAAAACTGTTTTTT.

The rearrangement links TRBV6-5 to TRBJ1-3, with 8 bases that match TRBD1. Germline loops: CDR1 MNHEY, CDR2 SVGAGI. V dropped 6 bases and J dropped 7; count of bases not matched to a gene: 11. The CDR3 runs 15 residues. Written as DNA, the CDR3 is TGTGCCAGCAGCCCCACCGGGACAGGACATAACACCATATATTTT. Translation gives CASSPTGTGHNTIYF.

The CDR3 is CTSSQDLSASMNTEAFF. For the CDR3, the DNA is TGCACCAGCAGCCAAGATCTCTCGGCCAGTATGAACACTGAAGCTTTCTTT. The chain carries TRBV1 and TRBJ1-1. TRBV1 is a documented pseudogene. The CDR3 totals 17 residues.

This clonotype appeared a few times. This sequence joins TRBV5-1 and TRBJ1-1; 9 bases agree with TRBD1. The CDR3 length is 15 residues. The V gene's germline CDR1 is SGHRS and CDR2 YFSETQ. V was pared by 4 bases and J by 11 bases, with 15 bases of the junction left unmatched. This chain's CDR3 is CASSGRDRDFASAFF. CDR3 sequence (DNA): TGCGCCAGCAGCGGCCGGGACAGGGATTTCGCCTCGGCTTTCTTT. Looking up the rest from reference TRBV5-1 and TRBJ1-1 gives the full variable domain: KAGVTQTPRYLIKTRGQQVTLSCSPISGHRSVSWYQQTPGQGLQFLFEYFSETQRNKGNFPGRFSGRQFSNSRSEMNVSTLELGDSALYLCASSGRDRDFASAFFGQGTRLTVV.

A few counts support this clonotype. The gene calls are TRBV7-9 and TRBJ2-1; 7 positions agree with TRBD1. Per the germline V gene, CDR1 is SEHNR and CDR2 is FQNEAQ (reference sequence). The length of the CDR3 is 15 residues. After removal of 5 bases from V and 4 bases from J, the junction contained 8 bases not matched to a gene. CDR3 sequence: CASSNRQGRYNEQFF. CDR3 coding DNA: TGTGCCAGCAGCAACCGACAGGGTCGATACAATGAGCAGTTCTTC.

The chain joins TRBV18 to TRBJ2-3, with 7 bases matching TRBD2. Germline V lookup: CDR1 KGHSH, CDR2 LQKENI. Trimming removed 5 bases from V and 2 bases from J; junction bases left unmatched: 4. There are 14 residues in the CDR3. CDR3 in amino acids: CASSTTSDTDTQYF. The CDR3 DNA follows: TGTGCCAGCTCAACAACTAGCGACACAGATACGCAGTATTTT.

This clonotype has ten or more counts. The CDR3 DNA is TGTGCCAGCAGCTTCGGCGTGGCTCCGAATACGCAGTATTTT. This translates into CASSFGVAPNTQYF. J is TRBJ2-3 and V is TRBV5-6; D unresolved. Germline V gives CDR1 SGHDT, CDR2 YYEEEE. Trimming took off 2 bases at V and 7 bases at J, with 14 bases between the two ends. This CDR3 region has 14 residues.

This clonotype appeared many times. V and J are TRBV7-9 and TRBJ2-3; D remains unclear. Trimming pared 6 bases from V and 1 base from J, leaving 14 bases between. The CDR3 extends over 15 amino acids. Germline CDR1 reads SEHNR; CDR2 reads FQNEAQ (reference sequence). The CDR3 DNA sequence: TGTGCCAGCAGTTTCCCAACAGTGCGCACAGATACGCAGTATTTT. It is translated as CASSFPTVRTDTQYF.

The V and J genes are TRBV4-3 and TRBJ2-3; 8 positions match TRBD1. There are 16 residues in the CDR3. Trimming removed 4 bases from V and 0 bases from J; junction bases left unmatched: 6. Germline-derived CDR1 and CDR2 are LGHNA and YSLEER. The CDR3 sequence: CASSLWTGRSTDTQYF. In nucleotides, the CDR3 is TGCGCCAGCAGCCTTTGGACAGGGCGAAGCACAGATACGCAGTATTTT.

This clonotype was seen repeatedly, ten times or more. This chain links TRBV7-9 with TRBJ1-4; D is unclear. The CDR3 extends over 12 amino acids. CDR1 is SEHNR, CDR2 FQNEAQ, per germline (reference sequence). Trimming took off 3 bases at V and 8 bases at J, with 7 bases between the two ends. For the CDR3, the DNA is TGTGCCAGCAGCTTTTCGGGGGAAAAACTGTTTTTT. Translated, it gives CASSFSGEKLFF.

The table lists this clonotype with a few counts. CDR3 in DNA: TGTGCCAGTAGTATGCTAGGCGAGGGTGAGCAGTTCTTC. Its protein product is CASSMLGEGEQFF. The rearrangement links TRBV19 to TRBJ2-1, with D perhaps matching TRBD2 (5 bases). The V and J ends lost 3 bases and 9 bases respectively, with 12 bases between them. Germline V gives CDR1 LNHDA, CDR2 SQIVND (reference sequence). This CDR3 spans 13 amino acids.

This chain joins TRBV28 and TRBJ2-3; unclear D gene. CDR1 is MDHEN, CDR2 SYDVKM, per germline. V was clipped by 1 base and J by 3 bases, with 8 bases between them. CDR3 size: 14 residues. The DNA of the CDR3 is TGTGCCAGCAGTTTATCCGGACCAACAGATACGCAGTATTTT. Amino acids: CASSLSGPTDTQYF. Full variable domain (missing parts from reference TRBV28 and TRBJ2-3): DVKVTQSSRYLVKRTGEKVFLECVQDMDHENMFWYRQDPGLGLRLIYFSYDVKMKEKGDIPEGYSVSREKKERFSLILESASTNQTSMYLCASSLSGPTDTQYFGPGTRLTVL.

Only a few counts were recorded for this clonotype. CDR3 residues: CASSTGTVNTEAFF. The DNA of the CDR3 is TGTGCCAGCAGCACCGGGACAGTGAACACTGAAGCTTTCTTT. The gene calls are TRBV6-2 or TRBV6-3 and TRBJ1-1, with 7 bases matching TRBD1. Germline V gene data show CDR1 as MNHEY and CDR2 as SVGEGT. The junction had 4 bases not matched to a gene; V was cut back by 6 bases and J by 0 bases. The CDR3 is made up of 14 amino acids.

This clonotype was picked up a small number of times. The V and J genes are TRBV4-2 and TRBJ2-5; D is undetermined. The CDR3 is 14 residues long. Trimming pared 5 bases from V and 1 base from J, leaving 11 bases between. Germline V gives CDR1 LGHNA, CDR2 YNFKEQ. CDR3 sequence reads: CASSNGQTQETQYF. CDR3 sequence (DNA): TGTGCCAGCAGCAACGGGCAGACCCAAGAGACCCAGTACTTC.

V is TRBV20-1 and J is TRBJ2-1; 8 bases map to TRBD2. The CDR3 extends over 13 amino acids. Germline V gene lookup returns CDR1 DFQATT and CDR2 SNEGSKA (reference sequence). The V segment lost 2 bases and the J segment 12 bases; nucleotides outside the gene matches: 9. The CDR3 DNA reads TGCAGTGCTAGATACCATGAGCGGGGGTGGCAGTTCTTC. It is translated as CSARYHERGWQFF.

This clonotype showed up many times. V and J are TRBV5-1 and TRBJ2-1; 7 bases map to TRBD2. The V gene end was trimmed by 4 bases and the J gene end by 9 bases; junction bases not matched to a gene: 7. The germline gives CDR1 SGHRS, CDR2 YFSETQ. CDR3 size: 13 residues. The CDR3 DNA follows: TGCGCCAGCAGCCACAGCGGGGCTTCTGAGCAGTTCTTC. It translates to CASSHSGASEQFF.